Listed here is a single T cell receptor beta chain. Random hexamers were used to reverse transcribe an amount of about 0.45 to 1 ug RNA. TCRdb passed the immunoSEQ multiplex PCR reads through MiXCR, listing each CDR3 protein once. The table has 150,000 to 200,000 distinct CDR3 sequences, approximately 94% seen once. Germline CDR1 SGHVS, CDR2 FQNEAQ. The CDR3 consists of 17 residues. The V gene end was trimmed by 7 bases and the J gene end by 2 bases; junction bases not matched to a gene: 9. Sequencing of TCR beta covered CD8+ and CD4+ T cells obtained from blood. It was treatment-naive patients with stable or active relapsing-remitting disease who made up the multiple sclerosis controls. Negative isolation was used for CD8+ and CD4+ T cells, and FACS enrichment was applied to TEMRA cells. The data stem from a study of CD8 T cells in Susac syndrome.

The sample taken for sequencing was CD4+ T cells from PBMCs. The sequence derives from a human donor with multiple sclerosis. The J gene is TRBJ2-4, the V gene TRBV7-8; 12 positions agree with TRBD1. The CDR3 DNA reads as TGTGCCAGCACCCCGGTTCGGGACAGGGGGCCCAAAAACATTCAGTACTTC. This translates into CASTPVRDRGPKNIQYF.